This T cell receptor beta chain derives from a study of blood T cell repertoires in COVID-19. Study details: Donors in the United States, Italy and Spain gave samples during acute or convalescent COVID-19. From T cells, B-cell-depleted T cells, or PBMCs came the material, which was cDNA or gDNA.

Original data processing: Amplification from reference gene primers served as the basis for estimated nucleated cell counts. Assay used: immunoSEQ multiplex PCR; TCRdb lists only in-frame clones, some missing. V and J calls and clone size come straight from that table; D and trimming were deduced from the DNA. Here the sample spans about 46,000 clones, 88% being singletons. Germline CDR1 and CDR2: SQVTM and ANQGSEA. This CDR3 is 17 amino acids long. Trimming took 0 bases from V and 0 from J, leaving 16 bases between them. Material for sequencing was peripheral blood. This sequence originates from a man aged 50-60 years with active COVID-19. The rearrangement uses TRBV29-1 and TRBJ2-3, with a weak D call TRBD2 (6 bases). The CDR3 here is CSVEDPAAGLSTDTQYF. CDR3 DNA sequence: TGCAGCGTTGAAGATCCCGCAGCGGGCCTTAGCACAGATACGCAGTATTTT.